A single sample gave rise to the 13 T cell receptor beta chains below, sequenced in a study of OX40 agonist ivuxolimab in advanced cancers. Profiling relied on immunoSEQ multiplex PCR, and the TCRdb table lists in-frame clones only, not all of them. Of 94,000 or so clones listed, approximately 80% are singletons. Here the sequenced sample was CD4+ or CD8+ T cells sorted from blood, taken in a trial of the OX40 agonist ivuxolimab. The source of these receptors is an adult with an advanced solid tumor such as melanoma, head and neck, liver or kidney cancer.

This chain uses TRBV5-1 with TRBJ2-5; 8 bases agree with TRBD2. V was pared by 5 bases and J by 7 bases, with 13 bases of the junction left unmatched. Germline CDR1 is SGHRS and CDR2 is YFSETQ. The CDR3 runs to 15 residues. The CDR3: CASSRRFSGAGTQYF. The CDR3 DNA sequence: TGCGCCAGCAGTCGGCGTTTTAGCGGGGCCGGGACCCAGTACTTC.

This rearrangement joins TRBV5-1 to TRBJ2-6, with D possibly being TRBD1 (5 bases). Per germline, CDR1 SGHRS and CDR2 YFSETQ. Trimming took off 7 bases at V and 4 bases at J, with 9 bases between the two ends. CDR3 length: 13 amino acids. CDR3 in DNA: TGCGCCAGCGGGGCATCCGGGGCCAACGTCCTGACTTTC. Its translation is CASGASGANVLTF.

This clone came up a few times. This chain uses TRBV7-2 with TRBJ2-7, with TRBD2 matching over 9 bases. Trimming cost V 4 bases and J 3 bases; bases outside gene matches: 10. The CDR3 consists of 16 residues. CDR1 is SGHTA and CDR2 is FQGNSA in the germline V gene. CDR3 nucleotide sequence: TGTGCCAGCAGCTCCGGGGCTCAGCGGGGGGTCTACGAGCAGTACTTC. Translated, it gives CASSSGAQRGVYEQYF.

This chain connects TRBV10-3 to TRBJ1-1, with D possibly matching TRBD1 (6 bases). The CDR3 has 14 residues. Germline V gives CDR1 ENHRY, CDR2 SYGVKD. Trimming pared 0 bases from V and 4 bases from J, leaving 9 bases between. The chain's CDR3 is CAISESAGVTEAFF. CDR3 nucleotides: TGTGCCATCAGTGAGTCAGCAGGGGTCACTGAAGCTTTCTTT.

This rearrangement joins TRBV7-6 to TRBJ2-7; D is uncertain. Looked up from germline, CDR1 is SGHVS and CDR2 is FNYEAQ. V lost 1 base, J lost 5 bases, and 15 bases lay in between. The CDR3 has 15 residues. CDR3 protein: CASSLVGSLGNEQYF. CDR3 bases: TGTGCCAGCAGCTTAGTGGGGTCCTTGGGGAACGAGCAGTACTTC.

V gene TRBV11-2 combines with J gene TRBJ2-3; D gene unclear. The CDR3 sequence is 12 residues long. The V end was cut by 5 bases, the J end by 2 bases, with 5 bases between. Germline CDR1 and CDR2: SGHAT and FQNNGV. CDR3 coding DNA: TGTGCCAGCAGCGGCGACACAGATACGCAGTATTTT. It encodes CASSGDTDTQYF.

The rearrangement links TRBV5-1 to TRBJ1-1, with D possibly being TRBD1 (5 bases). The CDR3 contains 17 residues. V was shortened by 3 bases and J by 2 bases, with 20 bases between the two germline ends. Germline V lookup: CDR1 SGHRS, CDR2 YFSETQ. The CDR3 DNA reads TGCGCCAGCAGCTGGGGCGGGAGCCCCCGGGTTAACACTGAAGCTTTCTTT. It yields the protein CASSWGGSPRVNTEAFF.

The V call is TRBV7-2, the J call TRBJ1-6, with 9 bases identical to TRBD1. V lost 5 bases to trimming and J lost 10 bases; unmatched junction nucleotides: 9. The CDR3 spans 15 residues. In germline, CDR1 is SGHTA, CDR2 FQGNSA. The CDR3 loop is CASSPTGTGSSPLHF. In DNA form, the CDR3 reads TGTGCCAGCAGCCCTACCGGGACAGGGAGCTCACCCCTCCACTTT.

The chain combines TRBV6-6 with TRBJ2-7, with TRBD1 matching over 7 bases. CDR1 MNHNY and CDR2 SVGAGI come from the germline V gene (reference sequence). The CDR3 is made up of 14 amino acids. Germline trimming cut 5 bases from V and 0 bases from J; bases unmatched to any gene: 4. The CDR3 DNA reads as TGTGCCAGCAGTAAGGGACAGCACTCCTACGAGCAGTACTTC. It translates to CASSKGQHSYEQYF.

V gene TRBV19 combines with J gene TRBJ2-7; D possibly corresponds to TRBD2 (5 bases). This CDR3 is built from 13 residues. V dropped 6 bases and J dropped 5 bases, with 14 bases sitting between them. The germline gives CDR1 LNHDA, CDR2 SQIVND (reference sequence). CDR3 amino acids: CASSSRGRDEQYF. The DNA of the CDR3 is TGTGCCAGTAGCTCACGAGGGCGGGACGAGCAGTACTTC.

This clone appeared once. The chain employs TRBV19 and TRBJ2-2, with D possibly being TRBD1 or TRBD2 (6 bases each). This CDR3 contains 16 residues. The V and J ends lost 7 bases and 6 bases respectively, with 21 bases between them. Germline V CDR1 and CDR2: LNHDA, SQIVND (reference sequence). The CDR3 nucleotides read TGTGCCAGTACCTTACGGAGAGGGGGGTTCTCCGGGGAGCTGTTTTTT. Residues: CASTLRRGGFSGELFF.

The sample holds one count of this clone. The J gene is TRBJ1-1, the V gene TRBV11-2, with D possibly matching TRBD1 (5 bases). Looked up from germline, CDR1 is SGHAT and CDR2 is FQNNGV. V was clipped by 1 base and J by 0 bases, with 9 bases between them. This CDR3 contains 15 residues. The CDR3 DNA is TGTGCCAGCAGCTTAGGACAGTTCATGAACACTGAAGCTTTCTTT. Its protein product is CASSLGQFMNTEAFF.

This clone appeared a single time. The chain has TRBV5-6 and TRBJ2-3; no clear D. Germline values: CDR1 SGHDT, CDR2 YYEEEE. The CDR3 contains 13 residues. V was cut by 4 bases and J by 4 bases, with 10 bases left in between. The DNA for the CDR3 is TGTGCCAGCAGCCTCCAGCGCCCAGATACGCAGTATTTT. This translates into CASSLQRPDTQYF. Using reference TRBV5-6 and TRBJ2-3 for the parts outside the CDR3, the full variable domain is DAGVTQSPTHLIKTRGQQVTLRCSPKSGHDTVSWYQQALGQGPQFIFQYYEEEERQRGNFPDRFSGHQFPNYSSELNVNALLLGDSALYLCASSLQRPDTQYFGPGTRLTVL.